The text below deals with one T cell receptor beta chain. What this receptor recognizes is not known. No base quality information exists; no much larger clone differs at one position. The sample originates from a study of blood T cell repertoires in COVID-19 (dated by TCRdb to 2018 to 2020). Looking at the study overall: Samples from collaborators originated in the United States, Italy and Spain and spanned both the acute and convalescent phases of COVID-19. Where HLA class I and class II types were available, the types were taken from metadata supplied by the sample provider, not from assay-based typing. The samples were drawn from two sources: the first 160 participants of the ongoing ImmuneRACE study, and about 1,300 subjects contributed by 6 global collaborators. The repertoires were released in a freely available public database intended as a resource for research on the immune response to SARS-CoV-2. Nearly every sample came with metadata listing a de-identified subject ID, COVID-19 status, age in years and sex. The material from the prospective study consisted of cDNA or gDNA derived from T cells, B-cell-depleted T cells, or PBMCs. Deeply sampled blood TCRbeta repertoires from subjects exposed to, actively infected with, or recovered from COVID-19 were included in the dataset. What the work shows at the level of the full study, not this receptor alone: The amount of clinical and demographic metadata varied by source and participant and was provided uncurated.

Participants in the prospective study were enrolled through a virtual design, were aged roughly 18 to 100 years, and lived in 24 United States geographic areas. In the prospective study, cohorts were assigned on the basis of participant-reported clinical history obtained from a screening survey and a study questionnaire. ImmuneRACE Cohort 3 recovered participants were defined by two consecutive negative NP/OP PCR tests, healthcare professional clearance, or symptom resolution. In the prospective study, whole blood, serum and a nasopharyngeal or oropharyngeal swab were collected from each participant by mobile phlebotomists. Participants in the prospective study had the option to provide additional blood draws and questionnaires over a roughly 2-month period. Blood samples from the prospective study were shipped frozen or at room temperature prior to DNA extraction. TCRbeta CDR3 regions were amplified from genomic DNA by means of the immunoSEQ Assay, a bias-controlled multiplex PCR. In the authors' own workflow: The number of nucleated cells in each sample was estimated from the amplification of reference gene primers within the assay. To quantify the absolute abundance of each unique TCRbeta CDR3 rearrangement, sequence reads were collapsed and filtered. Productive Simpson clonality was computed per sample as the square root of Simpson's diversity index over productive rearrangements. Here the immuneACCESS table is served through TCRdb, limited to in-frame sequences with V and J called. Missing clones are a known gap in these copies; in checked studies unresolved V genes cover under half, and the rest lacks a known reason. The V and J calls and clone size are taken from that table; D and trimming were inferred from the DNA. A total of approximately 280,000 clones appear in this sample, about nine tenths of them only once. Clones ranked in the top ten supply about 2% of the sample.

Specimen: PBMCs or T cells enriched from blood (not recorded which). The origin of this receptor is an older woman who had recovered from COVID-19.

The CDR3 here reads CASSFPSTDTQYF. The DNA sequence follows: TGTGCCAGCAGTTTCCCTAGCACAGATACGCAGTATTTT. The chain employs TRBV27 and TRBJ2-3, with no confident D gene call. The CDR3 numbers 13 residues from cysteine through phenylalanine. CDR3 DNA is the only sequence kept; it has 39 bases, read in frame from the first base. As encoded in the germline V gene (reference sequence), CDR1 is MNHEY while CDR2 is SMNVEV. V and J lose 3 bases and 0 bases, and a span of 4 bases separates them.